A single sample is the source of the 10 T cell receptor beta chains below, sequenced in a study of blood T cells in healthy people across ages. Combining a sample-barcoded 5' primer with a J-beta primer mix, a second PCR ran for 7 to 11 cycles. TCRdb processed the 5' RACE reads anew with MiXCR; each CDR3 protein has one entry. The sample comprises some 760,000 distinct CDR3 sequences, 20% to 25% of which are singletons, and approximately 3.7% rests with the top ten. These same records also appear under a second study, on T cells of mothers and their children.

The sequenced sample was blood. The source is a boy between 5 and 17 years old in good health.

This clonotype was counted between two and nine times. This chain links TRBV29-1 with TRBJ1-5; 9 bases align to TRBD1. The ends lost 4 bases at V and 2 bases at J; junction bases unmatched: 3. The CDR3 runs to 14 residues. Germline V gene sequence: CDR1 SQVTM, CDR2 ANQGSEA. The CDR3 DNA reads TGCAGCGTTGGGACAGGGGTAGGCAATCAGCCCCAGCATTTT. Its translation: CSVGTGVGNQPQHF.

The chain has TRBV3-1 and TRBJ1-1; D is ambiguous. Germline V gene lookup returns CDR1 LGHDT and CDR2 YNNKEL (reference sequence). The CDR3 totals 16 residues. V shed 1 base and J shed 0 bases, with 12 bases lying between them. Here the CDR3 reads CASSQVTSGLNTEAFF. The CDR3 coding sequence is TGTGCCAGCAGCCAAGTCACGTCAGGCCTGAACACTGAAGCTTTCTTT.

This clonotype was counted between two and nine times. V and J are TRBV12-3 or TRBV12-4 and TRBJ1-1; a weak D match, TRBD1 (5 bases). The CDR3 is 14 residues long. V was cut by 8 bases and J by 0 bases, with 13 bases left in between. The CDR3 DNA reads TGTGCCAGCCAGCCAGGGATCATGAACACTGAAGCTTTCTTT. Translated: CASQPGIMNTEAFF.

This clonotype was counted between two and nine times. This chain links TRBV29-1 with TRBJ2-1, with a weak D call TRBD2 (5 bases). Germline-derived CDR1 and CDR2 are SQVTM and ANQGSEA. The CDR3 extends over 12 amino acids. V lost 7 bases and J 4 bases, leaving 11 bases between the germline ends. CDR3 residues: CSANGDYNEQFF. The CDR3 DNA reads TGCAGCGCAAACGGGGATTACAATGAGCAGTTCTTC.

Only a few counts were recorded for this clonotype. V and J are TRBV27 and TRBJ1-2, with a tentative D call TRBD1 (5 bases). This CDR3 is built from 15 residues. Trimming cost V 4 bases and J 0 bases, with 12 bases left between them. Germline assignment: CDR1 MNHEY and CDR2 SMNVEV (reference sequence). The CDR3 DNA is TGTGCCAGCAGTTCACTGACAGTCCCTAACTATGGCTACACCTTC. Amino acid sequence: CASSSLTVPNYGYTF.

This clonotype was seen only a few times. This chain links TRBV12-3 or TRBV12-4 with TRBJ1-6; D is perhaps TRBD1 (5 bases). The V end lost 6 bases, the J end lost 6 bases, and 9 bases lay between the germline ends. CDR3 length: 13 amino acids. Here the CDR3 reads CASRGPINSPLHF. The CDR3 DNA reads as TGTGCCAGCAGGGGGCCGATTAATTCACCCCTCCACTTT.

The table lists this clonotype with a count of one. The V gene is TRBV11-1, the J gene TRBJ1-1; D is unresolved. Per the germline V gene, CDR1 is SGHAT and CDR2 is FQDESV (reference sequence). Trimming stripped 4 bases from V and 7 bases from J, with 10 bases between. This CDR3 has 12 residues. The CDR3 sequence: CASSSWRYEAFF. DNA for the CDR3: TGTGCCAGCAGCTCCTGGCGCTATGAAGCTTTCTTT.

The chain employs TRBV27 and TRBJ2-1; 11 bases fit TRBD2. From germline, CDR1 is MNHEY and CDR2 SMNVEV (reference sequence). The CDR3 runs 18 residues. V trimming: 2 bases; J trimming: 0 bases; junction bases outside the gene matches: 6. The CDR3 DNA follows: TGTGCCAGCAGTTTAGAGGCTAGCGGGGGGTACTCCTACAATGAGCAGTTCTTC. Encoded protein: CASSLEASGGYSYNEQFF.

The J gene is TRBJ2-2, the V gene TRBV4-3; D is perhaps TRBD1 or TRBD2 (6 bases each). CDR3 size: 12 residues. Trimming left V 6 bases short and J 5 bases short, with 7 bases between. Germline assignment: CDR1 LGHNA and CDR2 YSLEER. The CDR3 nucleotides read TGCGCCAGCAGAGGGGGGACCGGGGAGCTGTTTTTT. This gives the protein CASRGGTGELFF.

This chain links TRBV6-2 or TRBV6-3 with TRBJ2-1; D is uncertain. The germline gives CDR1 MNHEY, CDR2 SVGEGT. This CDR3 region has 18 residues. V was shortened by 0 bases and J by 1 base, with 16 bases between the two germline ends. The CDR3 sequence: CASSYSPRLDWSYNEQFF. Here the CDR3 DNA reads TGTGCCAGCAGTTACTCGCCCAGGCTAGACTGGTCCTACAATGAGCAGTTCTTC.